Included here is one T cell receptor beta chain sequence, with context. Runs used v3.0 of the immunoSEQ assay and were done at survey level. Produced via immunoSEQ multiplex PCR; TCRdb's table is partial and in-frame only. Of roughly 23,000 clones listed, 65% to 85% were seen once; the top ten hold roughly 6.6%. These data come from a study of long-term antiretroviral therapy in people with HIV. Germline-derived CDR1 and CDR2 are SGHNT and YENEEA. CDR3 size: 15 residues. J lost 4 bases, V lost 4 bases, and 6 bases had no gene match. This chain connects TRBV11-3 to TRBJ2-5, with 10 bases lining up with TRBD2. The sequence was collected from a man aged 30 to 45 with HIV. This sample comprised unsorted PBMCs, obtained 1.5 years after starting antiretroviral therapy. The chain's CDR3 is CASSSASGSSETQYF. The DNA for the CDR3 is TGTGCCAGCAGCTCGGCTAGCGGGAGCTCAGAGACCCAGTACTTC.